This T cell receptor beta chain was identified in a study of T cell responses to AZD1222 COVID-19 vaccine. Overall study results and limits: Regions 160-218 and 743-854 dominated among vaccine-associated CD4 TCRs spanning spike.

Assay: immunoSEQ multiplex PCR; the TCRdb copy retains only in-frame clones and omits some. The data show approximately 100,000 clones, more than 85% seen once. V was cut by 2 bases and J by 0 bases, with 7 bases left in between. Germline V gene data show CDR1 as WNHNN and CDR2 as SYGVQD (reference sequence). This CDR3 has 14 amino acids. Remarks on this clone: Antigen unknown.

The rearrangement uses TRBV10-1 and TRBJ1-1, with D perhaps matching TRBD1 (5 bases). The receptor comes from an adult in good health. The sequences come from peripheral blood, collected on day 0 of AZD1222 vaccination. The CDR3 region has the DNA TGCGCCAGCAGTGAGCGGGGGATGAACACTGAAGCTTTCTTT. Its protein is CASSERGMNTEAFF.